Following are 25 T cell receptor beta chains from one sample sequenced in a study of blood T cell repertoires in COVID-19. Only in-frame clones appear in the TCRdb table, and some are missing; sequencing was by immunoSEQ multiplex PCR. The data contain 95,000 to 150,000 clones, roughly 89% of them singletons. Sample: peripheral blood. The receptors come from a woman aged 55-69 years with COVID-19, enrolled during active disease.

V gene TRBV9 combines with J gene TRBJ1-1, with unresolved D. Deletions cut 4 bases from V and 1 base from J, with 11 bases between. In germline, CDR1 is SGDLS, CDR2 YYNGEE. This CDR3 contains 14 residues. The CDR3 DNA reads TGTGCCAGCAGCCCCCTTGGGCCGAACACTGAAGCTTTCTTT. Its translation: CASSPLGPNTEAFF. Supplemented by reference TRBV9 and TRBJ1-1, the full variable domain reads DSGVTQTPKHLITATGQRVTLRCSPRSGDLSVYWYQQSLDQGLQFLIQYYNGEERAKGNILERFSAQQFPDLHSELNLSSLELGDSALYFCASSPLGPNTEAFFGQGTRLTVV.

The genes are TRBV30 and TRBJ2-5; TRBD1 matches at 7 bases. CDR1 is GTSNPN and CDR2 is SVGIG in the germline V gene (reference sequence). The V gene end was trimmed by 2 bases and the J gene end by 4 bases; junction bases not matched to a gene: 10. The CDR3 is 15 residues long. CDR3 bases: TGTGCCTGGAGTCCACGGACAGGCAATGGAGAGACCCAGTACTTC. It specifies CAWSPRTGNGETQYF.

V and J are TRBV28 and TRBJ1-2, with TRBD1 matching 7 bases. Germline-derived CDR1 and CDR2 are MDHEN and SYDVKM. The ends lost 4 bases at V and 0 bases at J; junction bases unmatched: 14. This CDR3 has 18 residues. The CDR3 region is CASSWGQGQPETNYGYTF. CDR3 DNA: TGTGCCAGCAGTTGGGGTCAGGGACAGCCCGAGACTAACTATGGCTACACCTTC.

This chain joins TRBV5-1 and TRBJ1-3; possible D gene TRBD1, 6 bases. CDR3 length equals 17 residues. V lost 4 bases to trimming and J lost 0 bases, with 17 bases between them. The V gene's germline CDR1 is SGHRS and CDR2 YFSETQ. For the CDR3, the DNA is TGCGCCAGCAGCCAACGGACAGAGACCATCTCTGGAAACACCATATATTTT. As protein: CASSQRTETISGNTIYF.

CDR3 nucleotides: TGTGCCAGCAGATTAGCGGGGGACACCGGGGAGCTGTTTTTT. Its translation is CASRLAGDTGELFF. The chain couples TRBV2 to TRBJ2-2, with 9 bases aligning to TRBD2. V was clipped by 6 bases and J by 3 bases; unmatched bases: 2. This CDR3 region has 14 residues. The V gene's germline CDR1 is SNHLY and CDR2 FYNNEI.

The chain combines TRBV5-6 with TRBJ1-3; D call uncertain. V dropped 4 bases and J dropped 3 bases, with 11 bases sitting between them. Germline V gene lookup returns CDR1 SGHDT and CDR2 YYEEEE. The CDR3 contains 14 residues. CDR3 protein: CASSRVEDGNTIYF. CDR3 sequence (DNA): TGTGCCAGCAGCAGGGTGGAGGATGGAAACACCATATATTTT.

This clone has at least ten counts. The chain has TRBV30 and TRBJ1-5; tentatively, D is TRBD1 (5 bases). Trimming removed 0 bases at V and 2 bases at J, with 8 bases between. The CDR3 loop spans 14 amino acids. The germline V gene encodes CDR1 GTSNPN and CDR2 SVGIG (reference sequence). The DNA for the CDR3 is TGTGCCTGGAGTGTCGGCAGGGGCAATCAGCCCCAGCATTTT. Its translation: CAWSVGRGNQPQHF.

The CDR3 DNA reads as TGTGCCAGCTCACGCCTGGACAGGGGGCAGGATGGCTACACCTTC. Its translation: CASSRLDRGQDGYTF. This rearrangement joins TRBV18 to TRBJ1-2; the match to TRBD1 covers 11 bases. The trim removed 4 bases at V and 6 bases at J, leaving 7 bases unmatched. Germline CDR1 KGHSH, CDR2 LQKENI. CDR3 length equals 15 residues.

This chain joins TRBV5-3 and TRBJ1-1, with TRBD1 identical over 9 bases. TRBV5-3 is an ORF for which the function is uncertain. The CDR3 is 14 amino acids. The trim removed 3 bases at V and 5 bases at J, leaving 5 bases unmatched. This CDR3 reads CARSSRTGVTEAFF. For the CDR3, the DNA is TGTGCCAGAAGCTCACGGACAGGGGTGACTGAAGCTTTCTTT.

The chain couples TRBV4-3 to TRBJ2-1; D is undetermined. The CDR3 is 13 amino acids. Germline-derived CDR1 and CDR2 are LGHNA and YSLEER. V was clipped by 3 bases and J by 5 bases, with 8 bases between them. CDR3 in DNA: TGCGCCAGCAGCCATATACACGACAATGAGCAGTTCTTC. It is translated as CASSHIHDNEQFF.

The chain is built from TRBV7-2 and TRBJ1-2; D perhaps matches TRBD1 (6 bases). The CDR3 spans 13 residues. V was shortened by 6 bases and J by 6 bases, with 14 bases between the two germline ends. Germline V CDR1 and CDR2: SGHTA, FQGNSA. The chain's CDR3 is CASSRGARDGYTF. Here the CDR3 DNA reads TGTGCCAGCAGTCGGGGGGCTCGAGATGGCTACACCTTC.

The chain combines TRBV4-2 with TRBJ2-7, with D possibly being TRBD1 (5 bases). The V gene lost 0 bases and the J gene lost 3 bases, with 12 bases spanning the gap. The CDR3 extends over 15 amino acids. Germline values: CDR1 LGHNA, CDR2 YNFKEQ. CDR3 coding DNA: TGTGCCAGCAGCCAAGATCCAGGGATCGGCTACGAGCAGTACTTC. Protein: CASSQDPGIGYEQYF.

CDR3: CSAIADTQYF. CDR3 coding DNA: TGCAGTGCTATAGCAGATACGCAGTATTTT. This chain connects TRBV20-1 to TRBJ2-3; D unresolved. Germline CDR1 is DFQATT and CDR2 is SNEGSKA (reference sequence). V was shortened by 4 bases and J by 4 bases, with 3 bases between the two germline ends. This CDR3 spans 10 amino acids.

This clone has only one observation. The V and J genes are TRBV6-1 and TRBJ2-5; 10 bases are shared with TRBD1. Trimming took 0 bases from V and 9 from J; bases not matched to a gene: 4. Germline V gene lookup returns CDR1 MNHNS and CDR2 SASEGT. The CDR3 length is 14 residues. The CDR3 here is CASSEAGQGQAQYF. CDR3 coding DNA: TGTGCCAGCAGTGAAGCGGGACAGGGGCAAGCCCAGTACTTC.

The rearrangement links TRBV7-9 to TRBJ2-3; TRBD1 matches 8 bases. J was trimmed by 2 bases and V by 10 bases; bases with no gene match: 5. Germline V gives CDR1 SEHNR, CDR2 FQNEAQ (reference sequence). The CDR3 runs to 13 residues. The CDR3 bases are TGTGCCACCCGGACAGGGACCACAGATACGCAGTATTTT. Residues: CATRTGTTDTQYF.

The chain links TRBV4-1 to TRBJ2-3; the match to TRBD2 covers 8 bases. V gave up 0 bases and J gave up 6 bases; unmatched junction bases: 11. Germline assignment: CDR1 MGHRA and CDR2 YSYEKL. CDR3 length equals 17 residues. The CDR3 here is CASSQDGNGGAIDTQYF. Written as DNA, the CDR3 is TGCGCCAGCAGCCAAGATGGGAACGGGGGGGCAATTGATACGCAGTATTTT.

The chain's CDR3 is CASSTNTGQGYEQYF. The DNA for the CDR3 is TGCGCCAGCAGCACCAACACGGGACAGGGGTACGAGCAGTACTTC. This rearrangement joins TRBV5-1 to TRBJ2-7; 10 bases are a match to TRBD1. There are 15 residues in the CDR3. V dropped 4 bases and J dropped 4; count of bases not matched to a gene: 8. CDR1 SGHRS and CDR2 YFSETQ come from the germline V gene.

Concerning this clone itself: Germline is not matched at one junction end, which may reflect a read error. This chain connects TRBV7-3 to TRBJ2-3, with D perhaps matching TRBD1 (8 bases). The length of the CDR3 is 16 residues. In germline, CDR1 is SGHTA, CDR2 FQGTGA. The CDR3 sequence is CASSSSGGGSTDTQYF. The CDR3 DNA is TGTGCCAGCAGCTCCTCAGGGGGCGGGAGCACGGATACGCAGTATTTT.

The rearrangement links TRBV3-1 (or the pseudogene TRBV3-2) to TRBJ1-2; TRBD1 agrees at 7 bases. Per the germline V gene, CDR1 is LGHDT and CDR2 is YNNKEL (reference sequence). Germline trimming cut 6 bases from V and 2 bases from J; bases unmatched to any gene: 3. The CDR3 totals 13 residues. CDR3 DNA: TGTGCCAGCAGACTACAGGGGAACTATGGCTACACCTTC. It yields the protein CASRLQGNYGYTF.

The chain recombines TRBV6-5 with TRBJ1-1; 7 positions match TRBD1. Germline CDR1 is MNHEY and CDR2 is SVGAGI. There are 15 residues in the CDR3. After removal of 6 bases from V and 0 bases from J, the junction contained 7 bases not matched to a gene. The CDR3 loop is CASSSRGRMNTEAFF. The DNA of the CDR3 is TGTGCCAGCAGCTCCAGGGGGAGGATGAACACTGAAGCTTTCTTT.

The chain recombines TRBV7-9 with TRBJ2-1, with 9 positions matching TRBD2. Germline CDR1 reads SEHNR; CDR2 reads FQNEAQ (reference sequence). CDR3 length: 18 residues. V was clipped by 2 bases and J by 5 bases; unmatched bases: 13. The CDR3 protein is CASSLWRGGGAAHNEQFF. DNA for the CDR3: TGTGCCAGCAGCTTATGGCGGGGCGGGGGGGCAGCCCACAATGAGCAGTTCTTC.

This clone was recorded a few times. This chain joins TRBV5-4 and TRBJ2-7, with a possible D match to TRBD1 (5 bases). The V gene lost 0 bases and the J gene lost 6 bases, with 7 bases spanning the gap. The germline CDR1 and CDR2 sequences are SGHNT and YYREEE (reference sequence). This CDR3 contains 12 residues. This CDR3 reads CASSLAGSEQYF. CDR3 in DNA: TGTGCCAGCAGCTTGGCAGGGTCCGAGCAGTACTTC.

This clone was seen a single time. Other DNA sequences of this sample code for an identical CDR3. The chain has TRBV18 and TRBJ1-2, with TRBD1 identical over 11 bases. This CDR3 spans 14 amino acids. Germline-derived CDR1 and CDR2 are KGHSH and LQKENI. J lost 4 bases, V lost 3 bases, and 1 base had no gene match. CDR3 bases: TGTGCCAGCTCACCTGGGACAGGGGGCTATGGCTACACCTTC. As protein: CASSPGTGGYGYTF.

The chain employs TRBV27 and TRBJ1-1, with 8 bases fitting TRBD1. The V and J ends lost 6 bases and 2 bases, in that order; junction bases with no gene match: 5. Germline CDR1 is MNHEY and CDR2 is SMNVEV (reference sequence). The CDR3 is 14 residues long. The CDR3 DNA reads TGTGCCAGCAGGAGACAGGGGACAAACACTGAAGCTTTCTTT. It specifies CASRRQGTNTEAFF.

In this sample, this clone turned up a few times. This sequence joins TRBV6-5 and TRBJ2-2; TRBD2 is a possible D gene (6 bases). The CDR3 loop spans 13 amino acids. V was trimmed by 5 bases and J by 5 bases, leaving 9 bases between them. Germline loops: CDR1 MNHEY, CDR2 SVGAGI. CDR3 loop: CASSTGTTGELFF. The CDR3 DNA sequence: TGTGCCAGCAGTACCGGGACTACCGGGGAGCTGTTTTTT.